These 8 T cell receptor beta chains came from one sample sequenced in a study of T cells in Graves' hyperthyroidism and ophthalmopathy. Researchers took RNA transcripts and amplified the TCR beta CDR3 regions from them. The TCR CDR3 was amplified in a first-round RT-PCR using the HTBI primer set. TCRdb redid the calling of the multiplex PCR reads with MiXCR, one entry per CDR3 protein. This sample carries some 370,000 distinct CDR3 sequences, roughly 15% of them seen once, and the ten largest clones take 30% to 40%. Sequencing used blood. The receptors come from a young woman with Graves' hyperthyroidism that later progressed to Graves' ophthalmopathy.

This clonotype came up many times. The chain links TRBV18 to TRBJ2-5; 10 bases agree with TRBD1. Germline trimming cut 6 bases from V and 5 bases from J; bases unmatched to any gene: 3. This CDR3 is 13 amino acids long. The germline gives CDR1 KGHSH, CDR2 LQKENI. The CDR3 nucleotides read TGTGCCAGCTCCGGACAGGGGGATGAGACCCAGTACTTC. As protein: CASSGQGDETQYF.

This clonotype was detected ten times or more. The chain carries TRBV20-1 and TRBJ2-7; perhaps TRBD1 as D (6 bases). CDR3 length equals 13 residues. Germline V CDR1 and CDR2: DFQATT, SNEGSKA (reference sequence). Trimming took off 4 bases at V and 6 bases at J, with 16 bases between the two ends. CDR3 bases: TGCAGTGCTACTGATGGAGTAGGGGGCGAGCAGTACTTC. Amino acid sequence: CSATDGVGGEQYF.

This clonotype was detected a few times. The chain links TRBV29-1 to TRBJ2-1; 11 positions match TRBD1. The germline CDR1 and CDR2 sequences are SQVTM and ANQGSEA. The CDR3 length is 14 residues. Trimming cost V 3 bases and J 10 bases; bases outside gene matches: 8. CDR3 sequence: CSVDFGQGAGEQFF. The CDR3 nucleotides are TGCAGCGTTGATTTCGGACAGGGGGCCGGGGAGCAGTTCTTC.

In its sample, this clonotype was seen a few times. The chain joins TRBV18 to TRBJ2-5; D is perhaps TRBD1 (6 bases). V was shortened by 3 bases and J by 5 bases, with 19 bases between the two germline ends. The CDR3 length is 16 residues. The germline V gene has CDR1 KGHSH and CDR2 LQKENI. The CDR3 spells CASSPSLGGQAETQYF. The CDR3 DNA reads as TGTGCCAGCTCACCTTCCCTTGGGGGCCAAGCGGAGACCCAGTACTTC.

This clonotype has at least ten counts. V usage is TRBV19 and J usage is TRBJ1-4; 7 nucleotides line up with TRBD1. In germline, CDR1 is LNHDA, CDR2 SQIVND (reference sequence). CDR3 length: 16 amino acids. V shed 7 bases and J 3 bases; nucleotides not matched to a gene: 11. CDR3 loop: CASKPGTASANEKLFF. In DNA, the CDR3 is TGTGCCAGTAAGCCTGGGACAGCCTCCGCTAATGAAAAACTGTTTTTT.

This clonotype was recorded at least ten times. This sequence joins TRBV6-5 and TRBJ2-5; D is possibly TRBD1 (5 bases). With 3 bases removed from V and 5 bases from J, the gap between germline ends came to 10 bases. CDR1 and CDR2 (germline): MNHEY, SVGAGI. There are 13 residues in the CDR3. In DNA, the CDR3 is TGTGCCAGCAGTTATAGGGGCGAGGAGACCCAGTACTTC. It translates to CASSYRGEETQYF.

This clonotype was counted ten times or more. This chain joins TRBV6-2 or TRBV6-3 and TRBJ2-1; D might be TRBD2 (6 bases). V lost 0 bases and J lost 4, with 16 bases in between. Germline V lookup: CDR1 MNHEY, CDR2 SVGEGT. This CDR3 is 17 amino acids long. The CDR3 coding sequence is TGTGCCAGCAGTTACTCGGAGGGTGCGTTGGGTTACAATGAGCAGTTCTTC. Translation gives CASSYSEGALGYNEQFF.

The DNA of the CDR3 is TGTGCCAGCACCATCCATCTCCCATGGGGGGTCCACACCGGGGAGCTGTTTTTT. It translates to CASTIHLPWGVHTGELFF. J is TRBJ2-2 and V is TRBV6-1; D perhaps matches TRBD2 (6 bases). Germline V CDR1 and CDR2: MNHNS, SASEGT. CDR3 length equals 18 residues. V was pared by 7 bases and J by 3 bases, with 24 bases between.